This TCR beta chain was identified in a study of shared clonotypes between healthy human individuals. Turning to this clone: Its target is not known.

Only CD45RO-negative cells positively selected for CCR7 counted as naive CD8 cells, so terminally differentiated effector memory CD45RA+ cells were excluded. Findings and limits, study-wide: Larger estimated richness was generally recorded for naive subsets relative to memory subsets. How much donors shared clonotypes was expected to be affected by sequencing depth.

Investigators spread the genomic DNA of each subset evenly over several immunoSEQ plates. Data came from immunoSEQ multiplex PCR; TCRdb stores just in-frame clones and leaves some out. The table has nearly 2 million clones, roughly 95% seen once. This TCR derives from a man between 18 and 29 years old in good health. Sequenced material: naive CD8+ T cells sorted from blood.

This chain's CDR3 is CASSFIGSEYEQYF. CDR3 DNA sequence: TGTGCCAGCAGTTTTATAGGGAGTGAGTACGAGCAGTACTTC. The rearrangement links TRBV28 to TRBJ2-7; TRBD2 is a possible D gene (5 bases). In germline, CDR1 is MDHEN, CDR2 SYDVKM. The CDR3 extends over 14 amino acids. V was trimmed by 3 bases and J by 4 bases, leaving 13 bases between them.